The 8 T cell receptor beta chains in this list originate from one sample, sequenced in a study of cytomegalovirus exposure and HLA in healthy donors. Both 60 Vbeta primers and 13 Jbeta primers went into the PCR. The method was immunoSEQ multiplex PCR; TCRdb's version includes in-frame clones alone and lacks a portion of them. The sample yields just over 150,000 clones, about 86% seen once. The sample taken for sequencing was PBMCs. The source is a woman between 18 and 29 years old in good health and CMV-seronegative.

The chain combines TRBV10-3 with TRBJ2-7; 7 bases are shared with TRBD1. Looked up from germline, CDR1 is ENHRY and CDR2 is SYGVKD. The V segment lost 4 bases and the J segment 5 bases; nucleotides outside the gene matches: 8. This CDR3 spans 14 amino acids. Here the CDR3 reads CAISALTGPNEQYF. The CDR3 nucleotides are TGTGCCATCAGTGCACTGACAGGGCCAAACGAGCAGTACTTC.

This rearrangement joins TRBV18 to TRBJ1-3; TRBD1 matches 12 bases. The V gene end was trimmed by 3 bases and the J gene end by 0 bases; junction bases not matched to a gene: 3. The CDR3 contains 17 residues. Per germline, CDR1 KGHSH and CDR2 LQKENI. The CDR3 nucleotides read TGTGCCAGCTCACCCGGGACAGGGGGCTCCTCTGGAAACACCATATATTTT. It specifies CASSPGTGGSSGNTIYF.

This sequence joins TRBV30 and TRBJ2-1; 8 nucleotides line up with TRBD2. The CDR3 extends over 16 amino acids. The trim removed 6 bases at V and 0 bases at J, leaving 10 bases unmatched. CDR1 is GTSNPN, CDR2 SVGIG, per germline (reference sequence). The CDR3 region is CACEKGLGFSYNEQFF. DNA for the CDR3: TGTGCCTGCGAAAAGGGACTAGGATTCTCCTACAATGAGCAGTTCTTC.

The chain links TRBV9 to TRBJ1-5, with TRBD1 matching 7 bases. Trimming cost V 4 bases and J 6 bases; bases outside gene matches: 4. The germline V gene encodes CDR1 SGDLS and CDR2 YYNGEE. The CDR3 totals 13 residues. In DNA form, the CDR3 reads TGTGCCAGCAGCTCGGGGACAGTTCAGCCCCAGCATTTT. It encodes CASSSGTVQPQHF.

The V and J genes are TRBV4-1 and TRBJ2-7; perhaps TRBD2 as D (6 bases). This CDR3 has 14 amino acids. The V gene lost 5 bases and the J gene lost 3 bases, with 14 bases spanning the gap. The germline gives CDR1 MGHRA, CDR2 YSYEKL. In DNA, the CDR3 is TGCGCCAGCAGCACGCGGACGGGAGTCTACGAGCAGTACTTC. This encodes CASSTRTGVYEQYF.

V and J are TRBV4-1 and TRBJ1-1, with 10 nucleotides matching TRBD1. Germline CDR1 MGHRA, CDR2 YSYEKL. The CDR3 covers 14 residues. Trimming took 6 bases from V and 6 from J; bases not matched to a gene: 7. The CDR3 is CASRSTGGAPEAFF. The DNA for the CDR3 is TGCGCCAGCAGGTCGACAGGGGGCGCTCCTGAAGCTTTCTTT.

The chain uses TRBV2 and TRBJ2-1, with TRBD2 matching over 12 bases. V shed 8 bases and J 6 bases; nucleotides not matched to a gene: 5. The CDR3 length is 14 residues. The V gene's germline CDR1 is SNHLY and CDR2 FYNNEI. CDR3 DNA sequence: TGTGCCAGCCTTGGACTAGCGGGGCCCAATGAGCAGTTCTTC. This codes for CASLGLAGPNEQFF.

This chain uses TRBV5-6 with TRBJ1-3; 8 bases agree with TRBD1. V dropped 3 bases and J dropped 3; count of bases not matched to a gene: 2. The CDR3 runs 14 residues. Germline CDR1 is SGHDT and CDR2 is YYEEEE. This chain's CDR3 is CASSWDRLGNTIYF. CDR3 coding DNA: TGTGCCAGCAGCTGGGACAGGCTTGGAAACACCATATATTTT.